Here is one T cell receptor (beta chain) with its context. Its target is not known. The data originate from a study of post-analysis software for immune sequencing data. Overall study context: In terms of disease course, relapsing-remitting, secondary progressive and progressive-relapsing multiple sclerosis were included.

The length of the CDR3 is 16 residues. Germline-derived CDR1 and CDR2 are DFQATT and SNEGSKA (reference sequence). After removal of 4 bases from V and 4 bases from J, the junction contained 13 bases not matched to a gene. Unique molecular identifiers were present in the TCR beta cDNA libraries. TCRdb re-called the PCR reads with MiXCR, one entry per CDR3 protein. The table lists hundreds of thousands of distinct CDR3 sequences, roughly 30% of them singletons. Whole-study findings and limits: With TRBV5-6, TRBV5-1 and TRBV20-1 included, about five TRBV segments were more frequent in patients than in controls. Batch-matched samples strongly co-clustered by F measure.

The TCR sequence derives from a girl between 5 and 17 years old with multiple sclerosis. The material sequenced was blood. The chain uses TRBV20-1 and TRBJ1-2, with 9 positions matching TRBD1. CDR3 nucleotide sequence: TGCAGTGCTATAAGAGGGACAGGGAATTTCGTCTATGGCTACACCTTC. Translation gives CSAIRGTGNFVYGYTF.